The source of this TCR beta chain is a study of cytomegalovirus exposure and HLA in healthy donors. Study details: The same platform used for the approximately 700 first-cohort repertoires was also used for the 130 or so validation repertoires, as a later analysis reported.

Germline CDR1 SGHTA, CDR2 FQGNSA. The CDR3 length is 16 residues. With 5 bases clipped from V and 5 bases from J, the junction kept 11 bases outside the gene matches. Method: immunoSEQ multiplex PCR; TCRdb's copy keeps in-frame clones and lacks some. The table lists roughly 100,000 clones, approximately 94% of them singletons. This TCR was recovered from a woman under 30 in good health and CMV-seronegative. The source material was PBMCs. This sequence joins TRBV7-2 and TRBJ2-5, with 10 bases fitting TRBD2. The CDR3: CASSPAEAGGRETQYF. Written as DNA, the CDR3 is TGTGCCAGCAGCCCCGCGGAAGCGGGAGGGCGGGAGACCCAGTACTTC.